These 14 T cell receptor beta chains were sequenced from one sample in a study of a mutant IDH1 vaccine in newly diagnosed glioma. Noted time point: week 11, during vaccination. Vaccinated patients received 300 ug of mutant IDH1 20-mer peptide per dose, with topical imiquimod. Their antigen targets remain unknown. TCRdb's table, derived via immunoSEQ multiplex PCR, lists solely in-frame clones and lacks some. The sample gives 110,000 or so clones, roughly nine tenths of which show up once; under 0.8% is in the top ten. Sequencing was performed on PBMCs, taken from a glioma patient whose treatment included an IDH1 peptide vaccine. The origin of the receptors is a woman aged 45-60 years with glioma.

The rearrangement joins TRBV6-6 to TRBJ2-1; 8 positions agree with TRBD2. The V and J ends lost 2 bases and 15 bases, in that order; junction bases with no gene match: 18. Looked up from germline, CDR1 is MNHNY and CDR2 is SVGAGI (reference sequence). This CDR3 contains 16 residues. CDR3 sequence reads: CASSYPRLREVTRTFF. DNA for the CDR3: TGTGCCAGCAGTTACCCTCGCCTGCGGGAGGTCACGAGGACGTTCTTC.

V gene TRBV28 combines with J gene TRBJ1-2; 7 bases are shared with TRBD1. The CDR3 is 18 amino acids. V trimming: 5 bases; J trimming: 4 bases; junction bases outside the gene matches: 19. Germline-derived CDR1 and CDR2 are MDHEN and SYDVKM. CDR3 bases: TGTGCCAGCAGTCTGTCGTCCGGGGGGACAGCGATTATCTATGGCTACACCTTC. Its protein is CASSLSSGGTAIIYGYTF.

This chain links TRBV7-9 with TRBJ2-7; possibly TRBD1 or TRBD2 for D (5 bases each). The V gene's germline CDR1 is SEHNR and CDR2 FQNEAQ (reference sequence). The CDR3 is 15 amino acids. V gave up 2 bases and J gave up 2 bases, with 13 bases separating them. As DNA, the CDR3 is TGTGCCAGCAGCTTACCCGGGACGCCAACCTACGAGCAGTACTTC. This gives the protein CASSLPGTPTYEQYF. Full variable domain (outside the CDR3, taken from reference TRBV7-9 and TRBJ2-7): DTGVSQNPRHKITKRGQNVTFRCDPISEHNRLYWYRQTLGQGPEFLTYFQNEAQLEKSRLLSDRFSAERPKGSFSTLEIQRTEQGDSAMYLCASSLPGTPTYEQYFGPGTRLTVT.

The CDR3 region has the DNA TGTGCCAGCAGCCTTAGGGGTATCACAGATACGCAGTATTTT. This sequence encodes CASSLRGITDTQYF. The V call is TRBV5-4, the J call TRBJ2-3; the D gene is possibly TRBD1 (5 bases). CDR3 length equals 14 residues. Per germline, CDR1 SGHNT and CDR2 YYREEE (reference sequence). V was trimmed by 4 bases and J by 2 bases, leaving 11 bases between them. Together with reference TRBV5-4 and TRBJ2-3, the CDR3 gives the full variable domain: ETGVTQSPTHLIKTRGQQVTLRCSSQSGHNTVSWYQQALGQGPQFIFQYYREEENGRGNFPPRFSGLQFPNYSSELNVNALELDDSALYLCASSLRGITDTQYFGPGTRLTVL.

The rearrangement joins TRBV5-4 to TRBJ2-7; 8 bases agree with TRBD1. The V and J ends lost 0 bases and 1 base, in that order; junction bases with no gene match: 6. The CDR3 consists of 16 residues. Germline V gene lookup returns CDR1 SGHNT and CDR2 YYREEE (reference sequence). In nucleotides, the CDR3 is TGTGCCAGCAGCTTGGGACAGGGGCGTAGATCCTACGAGCAGTACTTC. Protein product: CASSLGQGRRSYEQYF.

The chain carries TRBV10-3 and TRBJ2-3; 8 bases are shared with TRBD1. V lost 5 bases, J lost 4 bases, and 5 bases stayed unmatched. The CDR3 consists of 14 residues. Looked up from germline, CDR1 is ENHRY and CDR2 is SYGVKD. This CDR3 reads CAISRAGGADTQYF. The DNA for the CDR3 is TGTGCCATCAGTAGGGCAGGGGGCGCAGATACGCAGTATTTT.

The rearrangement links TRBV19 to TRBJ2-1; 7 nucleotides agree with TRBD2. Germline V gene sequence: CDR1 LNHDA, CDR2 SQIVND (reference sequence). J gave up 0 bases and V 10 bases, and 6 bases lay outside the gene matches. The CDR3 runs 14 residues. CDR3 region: CATERGRSYNEQFF. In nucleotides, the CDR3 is TGTGCCACAGAGCGGGGCCGCTCCTACAATGAGCAGTTCTTC.

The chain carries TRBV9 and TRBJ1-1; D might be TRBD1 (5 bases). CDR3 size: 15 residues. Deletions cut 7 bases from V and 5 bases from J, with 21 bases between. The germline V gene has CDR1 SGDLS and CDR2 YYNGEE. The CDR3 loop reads CASGPGQPPGTEAFF. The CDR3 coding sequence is TGTGCCAGCGGACCAGGGCAGCCTCCGGGGACTGAAGCTTTCTTT.

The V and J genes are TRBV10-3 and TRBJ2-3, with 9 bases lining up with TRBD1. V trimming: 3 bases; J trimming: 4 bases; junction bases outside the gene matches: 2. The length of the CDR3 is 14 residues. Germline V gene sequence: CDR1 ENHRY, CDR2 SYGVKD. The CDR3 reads CAISERQGADTQYF. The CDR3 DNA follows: TGTGCCATCAGTGAACGACAGGGGGCAGATACGCAGTATTTT.

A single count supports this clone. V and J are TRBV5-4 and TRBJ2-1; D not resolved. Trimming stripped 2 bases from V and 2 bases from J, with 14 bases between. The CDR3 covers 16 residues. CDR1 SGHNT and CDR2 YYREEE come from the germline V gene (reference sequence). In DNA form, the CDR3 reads TGTGCCAGCAGCTTCCCCACCACGGGCCCCTACAATGAGCAGTTCTTC. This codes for CASSFPTTGPYNEQFF.

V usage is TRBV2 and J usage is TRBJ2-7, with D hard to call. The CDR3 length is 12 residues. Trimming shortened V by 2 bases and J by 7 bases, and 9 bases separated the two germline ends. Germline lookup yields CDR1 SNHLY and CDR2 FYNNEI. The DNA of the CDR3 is TGTGCCAGCAGTGAATGGGTAAGGGAGCAGTACTTC. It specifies CASSEWVREQYF.

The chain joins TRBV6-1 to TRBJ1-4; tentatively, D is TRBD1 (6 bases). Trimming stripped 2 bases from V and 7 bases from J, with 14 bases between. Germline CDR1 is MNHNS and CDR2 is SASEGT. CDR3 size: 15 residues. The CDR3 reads CASSETGGAGEKLFF. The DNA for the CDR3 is TGTGCCAGCAGTGAAACTGGGGGGGCCGGTGAAAAACTGTTTTTT.

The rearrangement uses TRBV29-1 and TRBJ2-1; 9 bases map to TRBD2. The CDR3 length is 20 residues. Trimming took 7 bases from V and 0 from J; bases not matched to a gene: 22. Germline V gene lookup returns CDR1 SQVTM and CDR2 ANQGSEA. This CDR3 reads CSAELAGLDAPLSSYNEQFF. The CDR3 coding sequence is TGCAGCGCCGAACTAGCGGGTCTTGATGCCCCGTTGAGCTCCTACAATGAGCAGTTCTTC.

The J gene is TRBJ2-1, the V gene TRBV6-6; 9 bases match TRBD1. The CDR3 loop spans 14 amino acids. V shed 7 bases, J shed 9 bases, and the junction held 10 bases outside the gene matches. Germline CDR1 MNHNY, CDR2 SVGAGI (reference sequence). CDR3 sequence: CASNTGTGSSEQFF. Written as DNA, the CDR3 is TGTGCCAGCAACACCGGGACAGGGAGTTCTGAGCAGTTCTTC.